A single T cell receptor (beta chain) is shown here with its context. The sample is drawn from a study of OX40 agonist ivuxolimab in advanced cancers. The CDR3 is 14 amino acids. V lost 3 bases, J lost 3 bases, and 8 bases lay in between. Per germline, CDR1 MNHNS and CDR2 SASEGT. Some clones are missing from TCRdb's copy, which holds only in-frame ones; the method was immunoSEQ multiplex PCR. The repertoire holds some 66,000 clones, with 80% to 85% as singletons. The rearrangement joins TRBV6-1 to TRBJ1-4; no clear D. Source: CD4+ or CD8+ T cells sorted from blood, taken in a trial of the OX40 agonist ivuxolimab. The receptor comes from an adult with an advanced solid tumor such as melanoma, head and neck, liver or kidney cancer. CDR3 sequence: CASSERRANEKLFF. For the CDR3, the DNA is TGTGCCAGCAGTGAGAGACGGGCTAATGAAAAACTGTTTTTT.